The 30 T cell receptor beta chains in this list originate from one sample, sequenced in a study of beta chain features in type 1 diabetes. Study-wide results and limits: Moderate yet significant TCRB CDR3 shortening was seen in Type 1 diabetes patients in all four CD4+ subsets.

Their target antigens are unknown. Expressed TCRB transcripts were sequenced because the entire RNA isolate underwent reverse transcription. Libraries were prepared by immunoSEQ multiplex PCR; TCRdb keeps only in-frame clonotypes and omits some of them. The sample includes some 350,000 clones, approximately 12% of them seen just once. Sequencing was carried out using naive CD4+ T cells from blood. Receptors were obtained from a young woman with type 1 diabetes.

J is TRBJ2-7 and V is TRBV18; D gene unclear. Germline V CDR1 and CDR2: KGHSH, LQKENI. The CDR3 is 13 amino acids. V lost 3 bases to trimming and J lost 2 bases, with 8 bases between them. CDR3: CASSPAATYEQYV. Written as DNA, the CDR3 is TGTGCCAGCTCACCGGCGGCAACCTACGAGCAGTACGTC.

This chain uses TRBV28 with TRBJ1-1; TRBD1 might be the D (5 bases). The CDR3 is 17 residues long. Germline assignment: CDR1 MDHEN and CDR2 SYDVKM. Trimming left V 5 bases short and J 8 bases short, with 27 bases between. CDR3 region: CASSTWDSPGRGNEAFF. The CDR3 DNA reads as TGTGCCAGCAGTACCTGGGACTCCCCGGGGAGGGGCAACGAAGCTTTCTTT.

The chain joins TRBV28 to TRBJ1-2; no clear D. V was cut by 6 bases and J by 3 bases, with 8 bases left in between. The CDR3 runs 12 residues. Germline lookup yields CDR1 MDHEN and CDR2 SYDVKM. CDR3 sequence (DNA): TGTGCCAGCAGCCTAGGAGACTATGGCTACACCTTC. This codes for CASSLGDYGYTF.

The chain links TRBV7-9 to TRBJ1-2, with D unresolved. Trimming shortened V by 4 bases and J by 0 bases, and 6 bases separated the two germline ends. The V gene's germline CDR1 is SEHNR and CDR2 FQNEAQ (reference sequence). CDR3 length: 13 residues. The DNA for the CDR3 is TGTGCCAGCAGCTCCTTATCTAACTATGGCTACACCTTC. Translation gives CASSSLSNYGYTF.

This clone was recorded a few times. CDR3 loop: CASRSRTSGDHNEQFF. CDR3 sequence (DNA): TGTGCCAGCAGGTCGAGGACTAGCGGAGATCACAATGAGCAGTTCTTC. The chain carries TRBV6-6 and TRBJ2-1; 10 bases are a match to TRBD2. The CDR3 is 16 amino acids. V gave up 6 bases and J gave up 5 bases; unmatched junction bases: 10. Per germline, CDR1 MNHNY and CDR2 SVGAGI (reference sequence).

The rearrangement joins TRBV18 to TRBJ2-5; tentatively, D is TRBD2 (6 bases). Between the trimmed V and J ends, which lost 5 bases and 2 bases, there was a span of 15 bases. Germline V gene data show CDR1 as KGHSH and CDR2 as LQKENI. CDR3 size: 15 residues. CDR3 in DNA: TGTGCCAGCTCAGAATTCATAGCGGAACAAGAGACCCAGTACTTC. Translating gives CASSEFIAEQETQYF.

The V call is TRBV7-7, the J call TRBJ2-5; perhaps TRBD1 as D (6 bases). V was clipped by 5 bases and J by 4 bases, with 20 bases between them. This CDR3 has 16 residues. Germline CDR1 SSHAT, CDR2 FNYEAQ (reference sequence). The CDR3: CASSARATGGGETQYF. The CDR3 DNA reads TGTGCCAGCAGCGCCCGGGCGACAGGAGGTGGAGAGACCCAGTACTTC.

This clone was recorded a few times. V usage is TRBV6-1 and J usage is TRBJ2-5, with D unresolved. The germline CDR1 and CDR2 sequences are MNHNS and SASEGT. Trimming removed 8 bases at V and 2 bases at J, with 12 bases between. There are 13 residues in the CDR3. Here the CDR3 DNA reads TGTGCCAGCTCGGTTGGAGTACAAGAGACCCAGTACTTC. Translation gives CASSVGVQETQYF.

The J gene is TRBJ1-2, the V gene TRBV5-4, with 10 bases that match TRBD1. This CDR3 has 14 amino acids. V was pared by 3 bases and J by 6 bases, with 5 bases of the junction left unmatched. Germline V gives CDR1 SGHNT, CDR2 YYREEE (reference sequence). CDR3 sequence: CASSSGTGVNGYTF. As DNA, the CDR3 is TGTGCCAGCAGCTCCGGGACAGGGGTGAATGGCTACACCTTC.

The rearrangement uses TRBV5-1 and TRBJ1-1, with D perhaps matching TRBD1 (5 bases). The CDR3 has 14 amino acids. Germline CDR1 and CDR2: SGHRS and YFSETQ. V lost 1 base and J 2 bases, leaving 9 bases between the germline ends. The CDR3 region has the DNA TGCGCCAGCAGCTTGCTCCAGGGTAACACTGAAGCTTTCTTT. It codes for CASSLLQGNTEAFF.

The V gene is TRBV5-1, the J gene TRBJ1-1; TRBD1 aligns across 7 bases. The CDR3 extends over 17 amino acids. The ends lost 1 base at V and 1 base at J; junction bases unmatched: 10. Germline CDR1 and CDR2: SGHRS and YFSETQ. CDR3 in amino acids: CASSLTGTAQRNTEAFF. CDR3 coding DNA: TGCGCCAGCAGCTTGACCGGGACAGCACAGAGGAACACTGAAGCTTTCTTT.

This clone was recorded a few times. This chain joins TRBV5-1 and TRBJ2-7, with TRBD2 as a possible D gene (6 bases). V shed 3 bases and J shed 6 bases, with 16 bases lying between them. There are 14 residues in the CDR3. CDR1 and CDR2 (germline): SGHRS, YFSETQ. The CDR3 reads CASSSTGTPSEQYF. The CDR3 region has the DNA TGCGCCAGCAGCTCAACCGGGACTCCAAGCGAGCAGTACTTC. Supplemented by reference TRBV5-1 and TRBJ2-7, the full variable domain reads KAGVTQTPRYLIKTRGQQVTLSCSPISGHRSVSWYQQTPGQGLQFLFEYFSETQRNKGNFPGRFSGRQFSNSRSEMNVSTLELGDSALYLCASSSTGTPSEQYFGPGTRLTVT.

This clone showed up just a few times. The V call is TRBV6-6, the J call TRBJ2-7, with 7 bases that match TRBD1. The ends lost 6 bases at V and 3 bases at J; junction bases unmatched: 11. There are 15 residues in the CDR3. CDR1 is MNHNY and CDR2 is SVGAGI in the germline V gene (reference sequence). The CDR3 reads CASRDRQGISYEQYF. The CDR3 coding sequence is TGTGCCAGCAGGGACAGACAGGGAATAAGCTACGAGCAGTACTTC.

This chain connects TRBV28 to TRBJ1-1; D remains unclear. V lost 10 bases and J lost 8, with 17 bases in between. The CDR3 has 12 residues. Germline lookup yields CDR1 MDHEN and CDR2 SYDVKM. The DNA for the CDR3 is TGTGCCACCTGCACGACTCGAAGGGAAGCTTTCTTT. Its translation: CATCTTRREAFF.

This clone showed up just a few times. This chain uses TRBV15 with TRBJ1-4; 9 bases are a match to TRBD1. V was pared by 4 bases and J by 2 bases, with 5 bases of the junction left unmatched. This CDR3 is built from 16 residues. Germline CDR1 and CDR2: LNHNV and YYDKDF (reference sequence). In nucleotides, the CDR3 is TGTGCCACCAGCAAATACAGGGGGCCCACTAATGAAAAACTGTTTTTT. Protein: CATSKYRGPTNEKLFF.

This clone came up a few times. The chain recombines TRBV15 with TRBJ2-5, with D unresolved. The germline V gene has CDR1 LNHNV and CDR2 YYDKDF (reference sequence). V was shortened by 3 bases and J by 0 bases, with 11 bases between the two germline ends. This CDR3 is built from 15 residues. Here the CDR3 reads CATSSARTYQETQYF. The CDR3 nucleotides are TGTGCCACCAGCAGCGCACGAACTTACCAAGAGACCCAGTACTTC.

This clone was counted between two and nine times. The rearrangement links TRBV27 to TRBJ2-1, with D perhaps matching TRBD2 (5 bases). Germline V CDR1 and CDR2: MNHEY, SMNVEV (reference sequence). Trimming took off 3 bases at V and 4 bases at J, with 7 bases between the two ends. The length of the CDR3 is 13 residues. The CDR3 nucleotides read TGTGCCAGCAGTTTGACTAAATACAATGAGCAGTTCTTC. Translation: CASSLTKYNEQFF.

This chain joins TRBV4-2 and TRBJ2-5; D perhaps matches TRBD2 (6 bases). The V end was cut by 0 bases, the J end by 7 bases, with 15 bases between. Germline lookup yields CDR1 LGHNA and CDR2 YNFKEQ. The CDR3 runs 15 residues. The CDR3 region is CASSQDGSGLGTQYF. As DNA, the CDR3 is TGTGCCAGCAGCCAAGATGGCAGCGGGCTCGGGACCCAGTACTTC.

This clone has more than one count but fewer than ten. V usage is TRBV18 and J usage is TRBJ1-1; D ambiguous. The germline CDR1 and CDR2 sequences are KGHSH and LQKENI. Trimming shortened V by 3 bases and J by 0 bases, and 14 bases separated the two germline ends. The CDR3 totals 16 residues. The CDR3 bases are TGTGCCAGCTCACCCAGTGTGGTGGTGATGAACACTGAAGCTTTCTTT. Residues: CASSPSVVVMNTEAFF.

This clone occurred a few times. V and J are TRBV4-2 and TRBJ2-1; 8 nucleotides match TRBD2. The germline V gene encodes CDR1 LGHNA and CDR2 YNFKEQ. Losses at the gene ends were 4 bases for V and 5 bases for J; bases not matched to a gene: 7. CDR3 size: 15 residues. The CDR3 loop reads CASSPGLAGDNEQFF. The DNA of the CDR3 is TGTGCCAGCAGCCCTGGACTAGCAGGGGACAATGAGCAGTTCTTC.

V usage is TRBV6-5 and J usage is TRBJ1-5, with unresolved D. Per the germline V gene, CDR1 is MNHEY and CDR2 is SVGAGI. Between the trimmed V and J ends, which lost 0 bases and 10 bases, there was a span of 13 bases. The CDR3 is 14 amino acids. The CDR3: CASSYSWREIPQHF. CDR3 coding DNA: TGTGCCAGCAGTTACTCATGGCGGGAGATCCCCCAGCATTTT.

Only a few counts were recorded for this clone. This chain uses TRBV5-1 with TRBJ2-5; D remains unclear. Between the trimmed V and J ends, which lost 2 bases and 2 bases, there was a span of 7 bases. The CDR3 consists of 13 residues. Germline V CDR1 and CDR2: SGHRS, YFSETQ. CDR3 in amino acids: CASSFDTQETQYF. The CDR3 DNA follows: TGCGCCAGCAGCTTTGACACGCAAGAGACCCAGTACTTC.

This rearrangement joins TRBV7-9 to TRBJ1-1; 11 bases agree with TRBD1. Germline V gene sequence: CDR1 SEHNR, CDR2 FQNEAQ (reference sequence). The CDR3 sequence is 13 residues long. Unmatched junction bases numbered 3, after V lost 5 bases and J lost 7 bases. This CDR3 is CASSGQGAGEAFF. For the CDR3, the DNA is TGTGCCAGCAGCGGACAGGGGGCCGGTGAAGCTTTCTTT.

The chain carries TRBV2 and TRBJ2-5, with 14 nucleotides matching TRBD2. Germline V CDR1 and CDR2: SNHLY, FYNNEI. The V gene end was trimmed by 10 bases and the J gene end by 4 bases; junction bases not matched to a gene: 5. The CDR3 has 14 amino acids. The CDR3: CATQGLAGVETQYF. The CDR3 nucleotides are TGTGCCACCCAGGGACTAGCGGGAGTAGAGACCCAGTACTTC.

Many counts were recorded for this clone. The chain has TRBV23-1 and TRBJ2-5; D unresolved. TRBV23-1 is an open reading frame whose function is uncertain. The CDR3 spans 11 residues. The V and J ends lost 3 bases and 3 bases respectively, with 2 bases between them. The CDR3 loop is CASSHEETQYF. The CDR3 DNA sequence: TGCGCCAGCAGTCACGAAGAGACCCAGTACTTC.

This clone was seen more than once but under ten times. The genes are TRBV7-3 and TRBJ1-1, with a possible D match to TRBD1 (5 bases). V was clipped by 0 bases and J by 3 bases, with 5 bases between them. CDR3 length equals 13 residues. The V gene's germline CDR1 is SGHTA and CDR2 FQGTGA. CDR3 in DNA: TGTGCCAGCAGCTTAACAGGGGACACTGAAGCTTTCTTT. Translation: CASSLTGDTEAFF.

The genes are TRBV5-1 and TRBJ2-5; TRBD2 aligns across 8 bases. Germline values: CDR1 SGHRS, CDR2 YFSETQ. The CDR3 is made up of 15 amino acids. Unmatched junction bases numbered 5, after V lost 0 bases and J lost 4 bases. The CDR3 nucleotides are TGCGCCAGCAGCTTGGTGAGCGGGAGCGGAGAGACCCAGTACTTC. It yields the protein CASSLVSGSGETQYF.

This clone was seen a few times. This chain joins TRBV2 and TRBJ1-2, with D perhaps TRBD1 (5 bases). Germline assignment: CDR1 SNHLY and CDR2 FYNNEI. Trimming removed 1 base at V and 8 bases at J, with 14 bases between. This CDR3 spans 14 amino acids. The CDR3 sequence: CASSEGGRAVGYTF. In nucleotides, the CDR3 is TGTGCCAGCAGTGAAGGGGGCAGGGCAGTCGGCTACACCTTC. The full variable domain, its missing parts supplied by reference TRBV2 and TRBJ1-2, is EPEVTQTPSHQVTQMGQEVILRCVPISNHLYFYWYRQILGQKVEFLVSFYNNEISEKSEIFDDQFSVERPDGSNFTLKIRSTKLEDSAMYFCASSEGGRAVGYTFGSGTRLTVV.

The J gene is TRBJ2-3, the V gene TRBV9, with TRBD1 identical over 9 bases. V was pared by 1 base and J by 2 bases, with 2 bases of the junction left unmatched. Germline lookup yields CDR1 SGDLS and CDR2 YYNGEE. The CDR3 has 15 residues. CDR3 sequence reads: CASSVTGGATDTQYF. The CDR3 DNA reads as TGTGCCAGCAGCGTAACAGGGGGCGCCACAGATACGCAGTATTTT.

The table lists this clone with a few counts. The CDR3 sequence: CASSIDWAETQYF. The CDR3 nucleotides are TGTGCCAGCAGCATAGACTGGGCGGAGACCCAGTACTTC. V and J are TRBV7-7 and TRBJ2-5, with unresolved D. Germline V gene sequence: CDR1 SSHAT, CDR2 FNYEAQ (reference sequence). V lost 5 bases, J lost 5 bases, and 12 bases lay in between. The CDR3 has 13 residues.